This T cell receptor (beta chain) was profiled in a study of response to subunit inactivated influenza vaccine. Study-wide results and limits: It was the authors' suggestion that each seasonal influenza vaccination recruits few new T cells.

TCRdb itself ran the RT-PCR reads through MiXCR, one entry per CDR3 protein. The data show approximately 530,000 distinct CDR3 sequences, 7.6% seen once. As to this clonotype: Its antigen is as yet unknown.

The V and J ends lost 5 bases and 2 bases respectively, with 25 bases between them. Germline loops: CDR1 SGHAT, CDR2 FQDESV (reference sequence). This CDR3 region has 18 residues. The sample was PBMCs from blood, taken less than 25 months after vaccination. The chain is built from TRBV11-1 and TRBJ2-7; D is possibly TRBD1 (6 bases). This TCR was recovered from a man aged 50 to 69 who received an inactivated influenza vaccine. The CDR3 region is CASSLVPWGLEATYEQYF. Written as DNA, the CDR3 is TGTGCCAGCAGCCTAGTCCCTTGGGGGCTCGAGGCCACCTACGAGCAGTACTTC.